The clone carrying this TCR beta chain has at least ten counts. CDR3 length equals 17 residues. Trimming removed 1 base from V and 2 bases from J; junction bases left unmatched: 11. Germline V gene data show CDR1 as MGHRA and CDR2 as YSYEKL. This sample is part of a study of read filtering for tumor transcriptome and immune sequencing. This library used 300 to 500 ng RNA and molecular barcoded adaptors spanning alpha/delta and beta/gamma chains. TCRdb redid the calling of the reads with MiXCR, one entry per CDR3 protein. The sample holds 30,000 to 45,000 distinct CDR3 sequences, more than 13% seen once.

Material: a population of CD138-negative cells sorted from bone marrow. The TCR sequence derives from a donor aged 40 or older with multiple myeloma. The chain employs TRBV4-1 and TRBJ2-7, with 7 bases that match TRBD1. This CDR3 reads CASSQADRADLAYEQYF. The CDR3 nucleotides are TGCGCCAGCAGCCAAGCCGACAGGGCAGATTTGGCCTACGAGCAGTACTTC.